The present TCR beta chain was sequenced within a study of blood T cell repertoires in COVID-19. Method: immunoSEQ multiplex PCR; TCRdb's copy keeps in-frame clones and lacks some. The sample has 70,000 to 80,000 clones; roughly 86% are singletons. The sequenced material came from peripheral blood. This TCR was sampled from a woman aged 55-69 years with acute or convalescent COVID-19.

The CDR3 here is CASSPNRGGGYTF. The CDR3 bases are TGTGCCAGCAGCCCGAACAGGGGAGGTGGCTACACCTTC. The chain combines TRBV12-3 or TRBV12-4 with TRBJ1-2; TRBD1 agrees at 7 bases. This CDR3 has 13 amino acids. V lost 6 bases to trimming and J lost 7 bases; unmatched junction nucleotides: 8.